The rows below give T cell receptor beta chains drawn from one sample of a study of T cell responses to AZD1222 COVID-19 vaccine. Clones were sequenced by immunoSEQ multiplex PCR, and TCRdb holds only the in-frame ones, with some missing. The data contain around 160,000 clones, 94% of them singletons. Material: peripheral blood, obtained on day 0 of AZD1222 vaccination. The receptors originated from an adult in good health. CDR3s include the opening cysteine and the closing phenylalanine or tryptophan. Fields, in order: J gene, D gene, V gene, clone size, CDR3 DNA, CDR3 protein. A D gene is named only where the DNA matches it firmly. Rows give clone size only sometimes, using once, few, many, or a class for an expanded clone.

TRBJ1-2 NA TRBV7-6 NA TGTGCCAGCAGCGTAGACAGGTCCGGTGGCTACACCTTC CASSVDRSGGYTF
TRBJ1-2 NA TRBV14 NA TGTGCCAGCAGCCGAAGCGGGTTATCAGGGATTCGAGGCTATGGCTACACCTTC CASSRSGLSGIRGYGYTF
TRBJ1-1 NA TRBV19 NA TGTGCCAGTAATGGACCGCTCCTGGACACTGAAGCTTTCTTT CASNGPLLDTEAFF
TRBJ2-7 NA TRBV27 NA TGTGCCAGCGCCATAGGGAAAGTCTACGAGCAGTACTTC CASAIGKVYEQYF
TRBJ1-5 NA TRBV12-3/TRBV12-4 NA TGTGCCAGCAGTTTAAGTAAAAATCAGCCCCAGCATTTT CASSLSKNQPQHF
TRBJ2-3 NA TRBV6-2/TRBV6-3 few TGTGCCAGCAGTTACCAACACGGGAGTGGAGCAGATACGCAGTATTTT CASSYQHGSGADTQYF
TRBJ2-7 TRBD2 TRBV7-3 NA TGTGCCAGCAGCCCTCGGACTAGCGGGAGAGCGAAGCAGTACTTC CASSPRTSGRAKQYF
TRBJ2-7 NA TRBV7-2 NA TGTGCCAGCAGCTCATTAGGGGGCTCCTACGAGCAGTACTTC CASSSLGGSYEQYF
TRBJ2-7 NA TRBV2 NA TGTGCCAGCAGTGATACCTACGAGCAGTACTTC CASSDTYEQYF
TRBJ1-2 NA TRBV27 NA TGTGCCAGCAGTTTATCTCCTGACCCCATCCTAGGACGCTACACCTTC CASSLSPDPILGRYTF